This T cell receptor beta chain was sequenced in a study of T cell responses to AZD1222 COVID-19 vaccine. Study at large: Timing groups of about 4 and about 12 weeks for second doses were pooled.

Generated by immunoSEQ multiplex PCR, the TCRdb table keeps only in-frame clones and is missing some. The sample consists of about 100,000 clones, roughly 90% of them appearing once. Study outcomes and limitations: Unmutated variant regions are reportedly targeted by nearly half of spike-specific TCRs. Clonal diversity may have been underestimated in mostly white British donors.

The germline V and J ends were trimmed by 10 bases and 4 bases, with 19 bases remaining between them. The CDR3 runs 15 residues. CDR1 and CDR2 (germline): MDHEN, SYDVKM. On this clone: The antigen is not known.

The genes are TRBV28 and TRBJ1-4, with D tentatively TRBD1 (6 bases). Sequenced here: peripheral blood, sampled on day 0 of AZD1222 vaccination. The origin of this receptor is an adult in good health. The CDR3 sequence is CATQTAGANNEKLFF. CDR3 DNA: TGTGCCACCCAGACAGCGGGGGCCAATAATGAAAAACTGTTTTTT.